Following are 31 T cell receptor beta chains from one sample sequenced in a study of vaccination and CD4 T cells after COVID-19. These receptors have no known antigen. The Oncomine TCR Beta short-read assay was applied to DNA of cultured CD4+ T cells. MiXCR, applied by TCRdb to the PCR reads, yields one record per CDR3 protein. The table includes roughly 15,000 distinct CDR3 sequences, approximately 50% detected once. Sample treatment: roughly ten-day PBMC culture with coronavirus spike peptide pools or control peptides (ViraFEST assay). The sample consisted of CD4+ T cells from blood, cultured in vitro. The receptors derive from a human donor who had recovered from COVID-19.

DNA for the CDR3: TGCAGCGGAACTGGGGGAAGGGACAGGGGGGCAGATACGCAGTATTTT. This encodes CSGTGGRDRGADTQYF. The chain carries TRBV29-1 and TRBJ2-3, with 11 positions matching TRBD1. This CDR3 has 16 amino acids. V shed 7 bases and J 4 bases; nucleotides not matched to a gene: 13. Germline values: CDR1 SQVTM, CDR2 ANQGSEA.

The sample holds a few counts of this clonotype. V is TRBV6-5 and J is TRBJ2-1; the D gene could be TRBD1 or TRBD2 (6 bases each). The V and J ends lost 0 bases and 5 bases respectively, with 14 bases between them. This CDR3 is 16 amino acids long. Germline V CDR1 and CDR2: MNHEY, SVGAGI. The CDR3 nucleotides are TGTGCCAGCAGTTACTCGAGGGTGGGGGGCCACAATGAGCAGTTCTTC. This sequence encodes CASSYSRVGGHNEQFF.

The chain employs TRBV2 and TRBJ2-7; 8 bases are a match to TRBD1. This CDR3 comprises 17 residues. The germline CDR1 and CDR2 sequences are SNHLY and FYNNEI. The V segment lost 4 bases and the J segment 3 bases; nucleotides outside the gene matches: 14. The DNA of the CDR3 is TGTGCCAGCAGTGGACAGGGGTCTCTCCAGAGTTTCTACGAGCAGTACTTC. Protein sequence: CASSGQGSLQSFYEQYF.

This chain connects TRBV19 to TRBJ2-3; 11 nucleotides align to TRBD2. Germline V gene lookup returns CDR1 LNHDA and CDR2 SQIVND (reference sequence). The CDR3 length is 13 residues. The V segment lost 10 bases and the J segment 6 bases; nucleotides outside the gene matches: 6. The CDR3 spells CATRTSGSDTQYF. The CDR3 DNA reads TGTGCCACCCGAACTAGCGGGAGTGATACGCAGTATTTT.

V is TRBV11-3 and J is TRBJ2-7; a possible D gene is TRBD1 (6 bases). The CDR3 covers 14 residues. CDR1 is SGHNT, CDR2 YENEEA, per germline. V gave up 3 bases and J gave up 0 bases, with 9 bases separating them. The CDR3 DNA sequence: TGTGCCAGCAGCTTTACAGGGTACTCCTACGAGCAGTACTTC. Translated, it gives CASSFTGYSYEQYF. Looking up the rest from reference TRBV11-3 and TRBJ2-7 gives the full variable domain: EAGVVQSPRYKIIEKKQPVAFWCNPISGHNTLYWYLQNLGQGPELLIRYENEEAVDDSQLPKDRFSAERLKGVDSTLKIQPAELGDSAVYLCASSFTGYSYEQYFGPGTRLTVT.

The genes are TRBV7-9 and TRBJ1-2, with D possibly TRBD1 on 6 matching bases. Trimming took 5 bases from V and 6 from J, leaving 19 bases between them. The CDR3 is made up of 15 amino acids. Germline V gives CDR1 SEHNR, CDR2 FQNEAQ (reference sequence). CDR3 protein: CASSGNRELRDGYTF. CDR3 coding DNA: TGTGCCAGCAGCGGAAACAGGGAATTGAGGGATGGCTACACCTTC.

This clonotype was found once. This chain joins TRBV2 and TRBJ1-5; 8 bases match TRBD1. V was pared by 3 bases and J by 6 bases, with 13 bases of the junction left unmatched. The CDR3 loop spans 17 amino acids. Germline CDR1 and CDR2: SNHLY and FYNNEI. The CDR3 loop reads CASSDVVSGGRSQPQHF. The CDR3 DNA reads TGTGCCAGCAGTGATGTAGTGTCAGGGGGCAGGAGTCAGCCCCAGCATTTT.

V is TRBV7-9 and J is TRBJ1-2; 9 bases align to TRBD1. The CDR3 spans 15 residues. The ends lost 3 bases at V and 6 bases at J; junction bases unmatched: 8. Looked up from germline, CDR1 is SEHNR and CDR2 is FQNEAQ (reference sequence). The CDR3 region has the DNA TGTGCCAGCAGCTTGAGGACAGGGGCTACTGATGGCTACACCTTC. Amino acid sequence: CASSLRTGATDGYTF. Drawing the rest from reference TRBV7-9 and TRBJ1-2, the complete variable domain is DTGVSQNPRHKITKRGQNVTFRCDPISEHNRLYWYRQTLGQGPEFLTYFQNEAQLEKSRLLSDRFSAERPKGSFSTLEIQRTEQGDSAMYLCASSLRTGATDGYTFGSGTRLTVV.

This clonotype occurred a few times. This chain connects TRBV27 to TRBJ1-5; weak D call: TRBD1 (6 bases). The V end was cut by 6 bases, the J end by 2 bases, with 14 bases between. The CDR3 loop spans 15 amino acids. Germline V lookup: CDR1 MNHEY, CDR2 SMNVEV (reference sequence). CDR3 nucleotide sequence: TGTGCCAGCAGAAAAACAGGGAATCGCAATCAGCCCCAGCATTTT. It translates to CASRKTGNRNQPQHF.

In its sample, this clonotype was seen once. The V gene is TRBV7-9, the J gene TRBJ2-1; D may be TRBD1 or TRBD2 (5 bases each). Germline CDR1 reads SEHNR; CDR2 reads FQNEAQ (reference sequence). The CDR3 covers 13 residues. The V and J ends lost 1 base and 11 bases respectively, with 12 bases between them. As DNA, the CDR3 is TGTGCCAGCAGCTTAGGGGACGGTAGAAAGCAGTTCTTC. The encoded protein is CASSLGDGRKQFF.

This clonotype occurred once. V and J are TRBV7-2 and TRBJ2-5, with a weak D call TRBD2 (6 bases). In germline, CDR1 is SGHTA, CDR2 FQGNSA. V was pared by 1 base and J by 2 bases, with 14 bases between. This CDR3 has 16 residues. CDR3 in DNA: TGTGCCAGCAGCTTAGGATCAGCGGGCGGTCAAGAGACCCAGTACTTC. This encodes CASSLGSAGGQETQYF.

The CDR3 DNA follows: TGTGCCAGCAGTTCACAGGGGGCCGATCAGCCCCAGCATTTT. This gives the protein CASSSQGADQPQHF. This chain connects TRBV12-3 or TRBV12-4 to TRBJ1-5, with TRBD1 matching 9 bases. The ends lost 4 bases at V and 5 bases at J; junction bases unmatched: 3. The CDR3 is 14 residues long.

The chain links TRBV7-6 to TRBJ2-7, with 9 nucleotides matching TRBD2. This CDR3 spans 17 amino acids. V lost 5 bases to trimming and J lost 0 bases; unmatched junction nucleotides: 11. Germline V gene lookup returns CDR1 SGHVS and CDR2 FNYEAQ. Here the CDR3 DNA reads TGTGCCAGCAGCCGATCGAGGGTAGCGGGGGACTCCTACGAGCAGTACTTC. Translating it yields CASSRSRVAGDSYEQYF. Drawing the rest from reference TRBV7-6 and TRBJ2-7, the complete variable domain is GAGVSQSPRYKVTKRGQDVALRCDPISGHVSLYWYRQALGQGPEFLTYFNYEAQQDKSGLPNDRFSAERPEGSISTLTIQRTEQRDSAMYRCASSRSRVAGDSYEQYFGPGTRLTVT.

This clonotype was counted only a few times. The chain links TRBV7-8 to TRBJ2-5; D may match TRBD1 or TRBD2 (5 bases each). The V end was cut by 4 bases, the J end by 5 bases, with 14 bases between. This CDR3 region has 14 residues. Germline-derived CDR1 and CDR2 are SGHVS and FQNEAQ. CDR3 loop: CASSSLRGAETQYF. DNA for the CDR3: TGTGCCAGCAGCTCCCTTCGGGGCGCCGAGACCCAGTACTTC. Full variable domain (rest looked up from reference TRBV7-8 and TRBJ2-5): GAGVSQSPRYKVAKRGQDVALRCDPISGHVSLFWYQQALGQGPEFLTYFQNEAQLDKSGLPSDRFFAERPEGSVSTLKIQRTQQEDSAVYLCASSSLRGAETQYFGPGTRLLVL.

As regards this clonotype: The junction departs from germline at one end; a sequencing error may be responsible. The V and J genes are TRBV7-6 and TRBJ2-5; the D is unclear. CDR3 length: 13 amino acids. The germline V gene encodes CDR1 SGHVS and CDR2 FNYEAQ. This CDR3 is CASSYSLIETQYF. For the CDR3, the DNA is TGTGCTAGCAGTTACTCCCTTATAGAGACCCAGTACTTC.

The gene calls are TRBV5-1 and TRBJ1-2; D call uncertain. CDR1 is SGHRS, CDR2 YFSETQ, per germline. V lost 0 bases and J 3 bases, leaving 6 bases between the germline ends. The CDR3 has 13 residues. CDR3 residues: CASSLEDYYGYTF. In DNA form, the CDR3 reads TGCGCCAGCAGCTTGGAAGATTACTATGGCTACACCTTC. Using reference TRBV5-1 and TRBJ1-2 for the parts outside the CDR3, the full variable domain is KAGVTQTPRYLIKTRGQQVTLSCSPISGHRSVSWYQQTPGQGLQFLFEYFSETQRNKGNFPGRFSGRQFSNSRSEMNVSTLELGDSALYLCASSLEDYYGYTFGSGTRLTVV.

This clonotype was picked up a small number of times. The chain uses TRBV7-2 and TRBJ2-1; 10 positions agree with TRBD1. The CDR3 extends over 15 amino acids. CDR1 and CDR2 from the germline V gene are SGHTA and FQGNSA. After removal of 4 bases from V and 3 bases from J, the junction contained 3 bases not matched to a gene. CDR3 protein: CASSSGQGDYNEQFF. The CDR3 bases are TGTGCCAGCAGCTCAGGACAGGGGGACTACAATGAGCAGTTCTTC.

This sequence joins TRBV7-9 and TRBJ2-1, with 13 bases that match TRBD2. Trimming at V came to 6 bases and at J to 6 bases, leaving 11 bases not matched to a gene. This CDR3 is built from 17 residues. Germline lookup yields CDR1 SEHNR and CDR2 FQNEAQ (reference sequence). CDR3 sequence: CASRSKLAGGVFNEQFF. CDR3 nucleotide sequence: TGTGCCAGCAGATCTAAACTAGCGGGGGGGGTCTTCAATGAGCAGTTCTTC. Looking up the rest from reference TRBV7-9 and TRBJ2-1 gives the full variable domain: DTGVSQNPRHKITKRGQNVTFRCDPISEHNRLYWYRQTLGQGPEFLTYFQNEAQLEKSRLLSDRFSAERPKGSFSTLEIQRTEQGDSAMYLCASRSKLAGGVFNEQFFGPGTRLTVL.

V and J are TRBV7-9 and TRBJ2-7, with D possibly matching TRBD2 (5 bases). The CDR3 is 13 amino acids. Trimming took off 2 bases at V and 3 bases at J, with 8 bases between the two ends. The germline gives CDR1 SEHNR, CDR2 FQNEAQ (reference sequence). The CDR3 sequence: CASSLYEGYEQYF. CDR3 sequence (DNA): TGTGCCAGCAGCTTATATGAGGGCTACGAGCAGTACTTC.

The chain has TRBV7-9 and TRBJ1-1; 7 nucleotides agree with TRBD1. The CDR3 runs 13 residues. Germline CDR1 SEHNR, CDR2 FQNEAQ (reference sequence). V lost 1 base to trimming and J lost 6 bases; unmatched junction nucleotides: 2. The CDR3 region has the DNA TGTGCCAGCAGCTTAGGACAGGGCTCTGAAGCTTTCTTT. Translating it yields CASSLGQGSEAFF.

The chain combines TRBV7-2 with TRBJ2-3; TRBD1 might be the D (5 bases). CDR3 length: 14 amino acids. CDR1 and CDR2 (germline): SGHTA, FQGNSA. V was shortened by 1 base and J by 3 bases, with 8 bases between the two germline ends. Written as DNA, the CDR3 is TGTGCCAGCAGCTTAGATGCAGGGACAGATACGCAGTATTTT. It translates to CASSLDAGTDTQYF.

The chain recombines TRBV6-1 with TRBJ1-4; no clear D gene. Germline CDR1 MNHNS, CDR2 SASEGT. The CDR3 extends over 14 amino acids. The V gene lost 4 bases and the J gene lost 8 bases, with 14 bases spanning the gap. The DNA for the CDR3 is TGTGCCAGCAGTGTTGGGGTGACACTAGAAAAACTGTTTTTT. This encodes CASSVGVTLEKLFF.

The chain couples TRBV2 to TRBJ1-6; D gene unclear. The CDR3 is 14 residues long. V lost 5 bases to trimming and J lost 5 bases, with 10 bases between them. Germline V gives CDR1 SNHLY, CDR2 FYNNEI. The CDR3 DNA follows: TGTGCCAGCAGTCCCTTTCTGAATAATTCACCCCTCCACTTT. Amino acid sequence: CASSPFLNNSPLHF.

The rearrangement joins TRBV7-2 to TRBJ1-2; D may be TRBD1 (5 bases). Trimming cost V 5 bases and J 3 bases, with 13 bases left between them. This CDR3 spans 14 amino acids. CDR1 SGHTA and CDR2 FQGNSA come from the germline V gene. In DNA form, the CDR3 reads TGTGCCAGCAGCGTGATGCAGGGTGACTATGGCTACACCTTC. This codes for CASSVMQGDYGYTF.

This clonotype came up a few times. This chain connects TRBV21-1 to TRBJ1-5. TRBV21-1 is a listed pseudogene. The CDR3 contains 16 residues. The CDR3 spells CASSKVRGRGNQPQHF. In DNA, the CDR3 is TGTGCCAGCAGCAAAGTCAGAGGTAGGGGCAATCAGCCCCAGCATTTT.

The chain is built from TRBV6-1 and TRBJ1-1; 8 bases line up with TRBD1. V trimming: 4 bases; J trimming: 4 bases; junction bases outside the gene matches: 20. Germline-derived CDR1 and CDR2 are MNHNS and SASEGT. The length of the CDR3 is 19 residues. The chain's CDR3 is CASSGGLGQGYPPGTEAFF. The CDR3 nucleotides read TGTGCCAGCAGTGGAGGACTTGGACAGGGTTATCCACCGGGCACTGAAGCTTTCTTT.

This clonotype was counted between two and nine times. The chain has TRBV7-6 and TRBJ2-7, with unresolved D. Germline V gene data show CDR1 as SGHVS and CDR2 as FNYEAQ. The CDR3 length is 13 residues. V lost 0 bases and J 2 bases, leaving 5 bases between the germline ends. The CDR3 is CASSLADTYEQYF. Written as DNA, the CDR3 is TGTGCCAGCAGCTTAGCCGACACCTACGAGCAGTACTTC.

The CDR3 loop is CASSVRQGLEEQYF. CDR3 coding DNA: TGTGCCAGCAGTGTCCGACAGGGTCTGGAGGAGCAGTACTTC. This chain connects TRBV25-1 to TRBJ2-7, with 7 nucleotides matching TRBD1. In germline, CDR1 is MGHDK, CDR2 SYGVNS. V shed 4 bases, J shed 7 bases, and the junction held 10 bases outside the gene matches. There are 14 residues in the CDR3.

This clonotype was picked up one time. V and J are TRBV24-1 and TRBJ2-1; D gene uncertain. Trimming stripped 3 bases from V and 12 bases from J, with 8 bases between. The germline CDR1 and CDR2 sequences are KGHDR and SFDVKD. The CDR3 length is 11 residues. CDR3 DNA: TGTGCCACCAGTGATATAAGAGGGCAGTTCTTC. Protein product: CATSDIRGQFF.

The chain couples TRBV7-9 to TRBJ2-3, with D perhaps matching TRBD2 (5 bases). V was shortened by 1 base and J by 9 bases, with 14 bases between the two germline ends. Germline assignment: CDR1 SEHNR and CDR2 FQNEAQ (reference sequence). There are 14 residues in the CDR3. As DNA, the CDR3 is TGTGCCAGCAGCTTAGAGCCCGGAGGAACCACGCAGTATTTT. Residues: CASSLEPGGTTQYF.

The chain has TRBV20-1 and TRBJ1-5; the match to TRBD1 covers 7 bases. After removal of 4 bases from V and 9 bases from J, the junction contained 6 bases not matched to a gene. The CDR3 covers 12 residues. Germline-derived CDR1 and CDR2 are DFQATT and SNEGSKA (reference sequence). The CDR3 coding sequence is TGCAGTGCTACCGCAGGGGGATCGCCCCAGCATTTT. Translation: CSATAGGSPQHF.